A single TCR beta chain is shown here with its context. The sample comes from a study of blood T cell repertoires in COVID-19. Study as a whole: From T cells, B-cell-depleted T cells, or PBMCs came the material, which was cDNA or gDNA.

Using immunoSEQ multiplex PCR, the repertoire was profiled, and TCRdb retains in-frame clones only, with some absent. The profile shows some 300,000 clones, approximately 90% of them singletons. CDR3 size: 18 residues. The V and J ends lost 4 bases and 1 base, in that order; junction bases with no gene match: 11. Germline V CDR1 and CDR2: LGHDT, YNNKEL (reference sequence). The rearrangement joins TRBV3-1 (or the pseudogene TRBV3-2) to TRBJ2-7, with 12 nucleotides matching TRBD2. The TCR sequence derives from a woman aged 60 to 75 in a cohort exposed to, infected with or recovered from COVID-19 (not recorded which). The sequencing sample was made of PBMCs or T cells enriched from blood (not recorded which). The CDR3 sequence is CASSRQGGTSGFSYEQYF. The CDR3 DNA is TGTGCCAGCAGCCGCCAGGGGGGGACTAGCGGGTTTTCCTACGAGCAGTACTTC.